Listed below are T cell receptor beta chains from one sample, sequenced in a study of T cells after yellow fever vaccination. TCRdb ran MiXCR on the 5' RACE reads and lists one entry per CDR3 protein. The table includes around 300,000 distinct CDR3 sequences, around 4.4% detected once. The sequencing here drew on PBMCs, taken 15 days after the yellow fever booster vaccination. Every receptor here comes from a man aged 18 to 29 who received the YFV17D yellow fever vaccine. The conserved cysteine and the conserved F or W are not part of the CDR3 here. Only some rows state a clone size, as once, few, many or a class for expanded clones.

clone size: many
V gene: TRBV20-1
CDR3 protein: SASSTSGLDTQY

clone size: many
V gene: TRBV7-2
CDR3 protein: ASSLSYSNQPQH

clone size: many
V gene: TRBV7-2
CDR3 protein: ASRTHFMNTEAF

clone size: many
V gene: TRBV12-3/TRBV12-4
CDR3 protein: ASRSQWETQY

clone size: .
V gene: TRBV3-1
CDR3 protein: ASSQTGTGGGYT

clone size: few
V gene: TRBV21-1
CDR3 protein: ASSKGNRENTEAF

clone size: .
V gene: TRBV20-1
CDR3 protein: SVSPFSYNEQF

clone size: once
V gene: TRBV2
CDR3 protein: ASAYRAEKLF

clone size: few
V gene: TRBV4-3
CDR3 protein: ASSQVRTGEGYT

clone size: many
V gene: TRBV4-1
CDR3 protein: ASSQVGVGTDTQY

clone size: many
V gene: TRBV5-1
CDR3 protein: ASSFFGQGTGELF

clone size: .
V gene: TRBV6-5
CDR3 protein: ASRAQDYGYT

clone size: many
V gene: TRBV12-3/TRBV12-4
CDR3 protein: AARTGGTDTQY

clone size: few
V gene: TRBV4-2
CDR3 protein: ASSQGRLARGSNNEQF

clone size: many
V gene: TRBV7-9
CDR3 protein: ASSFGLAGGQETQY

clone size: many
V gene: TRBV9
CDR3 protein: ASSVRSQAQY

clone size: many
V gene: TRBV10-3
CDR3 protein: ATSGLEVEQF

clone size: .
V gene: TRBV7-2
CDR3 protein: ASSPGLVQF

clone size: many
V gene: TRBV12-3/TRBV12-4
CDR3 protein: ASYKTASYSGNTIY

clone size: many
V gene: TRBV6-6
CDR3 protein: ASSSRGGETQY

clone size: many
V gene: TRBV5-1
CDR3 protein: ASSSGPSRERDIQY

clone size: .
V gene: TRBV4-2
CDR3 protein: ASSHGRTGGGEKLF

clone size: many
V gene: TRBV7-3
CDR3 protein: ASSLTSGEKQF

clone size: many
V gene: TRBV6-2/TRBV6-3
CDR3 protein: ASSSGYTEAF

clone size: many
V gene: TRBV7-2
CDR3 protein: ASSDWTGSSYEQY

clone size: many
V gene: TRBV4-2
CDR3 protein: ASSQGGTGVNNEQF

clone size: many
V gene: TRBV7-2
CDR3 protein: ASSLFESGPTYT

clone size: many
V gene: TRBV4-3
CDR3 protein: ASSQGGQPSYNSPLH

clone size: many
V gene: TRBV7-2
CDR3 protein: ASSLWSRPREQY

clone size: few
V gene: TRBV5-1
CDR3 protein: ASSYLTSQETQY

clone size: .
V gene: TRBV19
CDR3 protein: ASAGDLNQPQH

clone size: few
V gene: TRBV12-5
CDR3 protein: ASGWGDTEAF

clone size: .
V gene: TRBV5-1
CDR3 protein: ASSDRDMSFTDTQY

clone size: few
V gene: TRBV15
CDR3 protein: ATSRDRYTGELF

clone size: many
V gene: TRBV4-3
CDR3 protein: ASSQDSPSGANVLT

clone size: many
V gene: TRBV7-8
CDR3 protein: ASSLSVGGDQETQY

clone size: many
V gene: TRBV3-1
CDR3 protein: ASSRQVPTEAF

clone size: many
V gene: TRBV7-2
CDR3 protein: ASSRTSGGGNEQF

clone size: .
V gene: TRBV27
CDR3 protein: ASSLTGGSYNSPLH

clone size: few
V gene: TRBV9
CDR3 protein: ASSLSGTPPGTGELF

clone size: many
V gene: TRBV4-3
CDR3 protein: ASSQDWSGGYDTQY